One sample yielded the 6 T cell receptor beta chains listed below, sequenced in a study of cytomegalovirus exposure and HLA in healthy donors. 13 Jbeta primers and 60 Vbeta primers were used for the PCR. Clones were sequenced by immunoSEQ multiplex PCR, and TCRdb holds only the in-frame ones, with some missing. Of around 150,000 clones listed, about 75% are singletons. Source material: PBMCs. All receptors derive from a man younger than 35 in good health and CMV-seronegative.

This clone is a singleton in its sample. The chain employs TRBV10-2 and TRBJ2-7; 14 bases are a match to TRBD2. J lost 3 bases, V lost 10 bases, and 17 bases had no gene match. The CDR3 extends over 18 amino acids. Germline-derived CDR1 and CDR2 are WSHSY and SAAADI. CDR3 bases: TGCGCCACTTCTACGGGGACTAGCGGGAGTTCCGATTTCTACGAGCAGTACTTC. It codes for CATSTGTSGSSDFYEQYF.

The rearrangement joins TRBV6-5 to TRBJ1-1, with 8 bases matching TRBD1. From germline, CDR1 is MNHEY and CDR2 SVGAGI. Unmatched junction bases numbered 6, after V lost 4 bases and J lost 8 bases. This CDR3 has 13 residues. DNA of the CDR3: TGTGCCAGCAGTTTCGACCGGACAGGGGAAGCTTTCTTT. Translation: CASSFDRTGEAFF.

This chain connects TRBV5-4 to TRBJ1-3; D is ambiguous. The CDR3 loop spans 13 amino acids. Looked up from germline, CDR1 is SGHNT and CDR2 is YYREEE (reference sequence). Trimming stripped 4 bases from V and 7 bases from J, with 12 bases between. CDR3 sequence (DNA): TGTGCCAGCAGCCTGGACTCCCGGAACACCATATATTTT. Residues: CASSLDSRNTIYF.

This chain uses TRBV6-1 with TRBJ2-5; 13 bases map to TRBD2. After removal of 0 bases from V and 6 bases from J, the junction contained 10 bases not matched to a gene. CDR3 length equals 18 residues. Germline values: CDR1 MNHNS, CDR2 SASEGT. The CDR3 region is CASSEARTSGSMSKTQYF. The DNA for the CDR3 is TGTGCCAGCAGTGAAGCCCGGACTAGCGGGAGTATGTCAAAGACCCAGTACTTC.

The V call is TRBV11-2, the J call TRBJ2-5, with 9 bases fitting TRBD2. The CDR3 runs 16 residues. In germline, CDR1 is SGHAT, CDR2 FQNNGV. J was trimmed by 7 bases and V by 1 base; bases with no gene match: 10. CDR3 region: CASSLVAGGGRGTQYF. In nucleotides, the CDR3 is TGTGCCAGCAGCTTAGTGGCGGGAGGGGGACGTGGGACCCAGTACTTC.

Notes on this clone: Relative to the germline gene, one junction end is altered; a read error may explain this. This chain connects TRBV27 to TRBJ2-3; D might be TRBD2 (6 bases). CDR1 and CDR2 (germline): MNHEY, SMNVEV (reference sequence). This CDR3 comprises 17 residues. CDR3 in DNA: TGTGCCAGCAGTGGGGACTTAGGGCAGGCAGGCACAGATACACAGTATTTT. It is translated as CASSGDLGQAGTDTQYF.